This T cell receptor (beta chain) was captured by sequencing in a study of T cells in Graves' hyperthyroidism and ophthalmopathy. Study observations and caveats: Most clonotypes that expanded in the thyroid above 0.001 also showed up in blood. A model of 13 V-J pairs discriminated ophthalmopathy from stable hyperthyroidism.

Note on this clonotype: What it recognizes is unknown.

Absent ophthalmopathy progression within 18 months defined stable Graves' hyperthyroidism. More than 8 ml fresh peripheral blood yielded the PBMCs. TCR beta CDR3 regions were amplified from RNA. A set of HTBI primers served as the primers for a first-round RT-PCR of the TCR CDR3. TCRdb passed the multiplex PCR reads through MiXCR, listing each CDR3 protein once. The sample contains 300,000 or so distinct CDR3 sequences, roughly 15% of which appear only once. The sequence was collected from a man aged 30 to 45 with Graves' hyperthyroidism. Sequenced input: blood.

This chain's CDR3 is CASSSSGDRDLSNEQFF. CDR3 nucleotides: TGTGCCAGCAGCTCGAGTGGGGACAGGGACTTAAGCAATGAGCAGTTCTTC. The chain uses TRBV7-9 and TRBJ2-1; 9 bases line up with TRBD1. The CDR3 length is 17 residues. Germline V gives CDR1 SEHNR, CDR2 FQNEAQ (reference sequence). With 4 bases clipped from V and 6 bases from J, the junction kept 13 bases outside the gene matches.